The 8 T cell receptor beta chains presented below share a single source sample, sequenced in a study of shared clonotypes between healthy human individuals. Naive CD8 cells, CD45RO-negative and positively selected for CCR7, excluded terminally differentiated effector memory CD45RA+ cells. The protocol was immunoSEQ multiplex PCR, while the TCRdb copy is restricted to in-frame clones and leaves out a portion. The sample has hundreds of thousands of clones; roughly 92% are singletons. Sequencing was done on a sample of naive CD8+ T cells sorted from blood. The receptors derive from a man aged 30 to 45 in good health.

V usage is TRBV4-3 and J usage is TRBJ2-7; D gene ambiguous. The V gene's germline CDR1 is LGHNA and CDR2 YSLEER. The ends were cut back, 0 bases at V and 2 bases at J, with 11 bases in the middle. This CDR3 region has 15 residues. The CDR3 here is CASSQEGDTTYEQYF. The CDR3 DNA reads as TGCGCCAGCAGCCAAGAGGGCGATACCACCTACGAGCAGTACTTC.

The rearrangement links TRBV25-1 to TRBJ2-1; TRBD2 matches at 11 bases. V lost 6 bases to trimming and J lost 7 bases; unmatched junction nucleotides: 8. CDR3 size: 15 residues. Germline assignment: CDR1 MGHDK and CDR2 SYGVNS. The CDR3 reads CASSGTSGWGNEQFF. As DNA, the CDR3 is TGTGCCAGCAGCGGGACTAGCGGATGGGGGAATGAGCAGTTCTTC.

The rearrangement joins TRBV7-6 to TRBJ2-7; D uncertain. Germline V gene data show CDR1 as SGHVS and CDR2 as FNYEAQ. V was shortened by 1 base and J by 2 bases, with 6 bases between the two germline ends. This CDR3 spans 13 amino acids. The CDR3 bases are TGTGCCAGCAGCTTAGAGAACACCTACGAGCAGTACTTC. Its translation: CASSLENTYEQYF.

Points on this clone: One end of the junction varies from germline; a read error may be responsible. V gene TRBV7-9 combines with J gene TRBJ2-1; 14 positions match TRBD2. The CDR3 loop spans 16 amino acids. CDR1 is SEHNR and CDR2 is FQNEAQ in the germline V gene (reference sequence). The CDR3 bases are TGTGCCAGCAGCGCCCAGTTCGGGACTAGCGGGGGCGGGTCCGTCTTC. Encoded protein: CASSAQFGTSGGGSVF.

This sequence joins TRBV7-3 and TRBJ2-3; possible D gene TRBD2, 7 bases. The germline CDR1 and CDR2 sequences are SGHTA and FQGTGA. Trimming shortened V by 1 base and J by 2 bases, and 16 bases separated the two germline ends. The CDR3 extends over 17 amino acids. The CDR3 DNA sequence: TGTGCCAGCAGCTTAATCGGGGGGCAAATAAACACAGATACGCAGTATTTT. It specifies CASSLIGGQINTDTQYF. Drawing the rest from reference TRBV7-3 and TRBJ2-3, the complete variable domain is GAGVSQTPSNKVTEKGKYVELRCDPISGHTALYWYRQSLGQGPEFLIYFQGTGAADDSGLPNDRFFAVRPEGSVSTLKIQRTERGDSAVYLCASSLIGGQINTDTQYFGPGTRLTVL.

The chain employs TRBV7-9 and TRBJ2-7; 8 positions agree with TRBD1. V lost 5 bases and J lost 4; bases outside the gene matches: 10. Germline-derived CDR1 and CDR2 are SEHNR and FQNEAQ (reference sequence). The CDR3 runs to 15 residues. CDR3 sequence reads: CASSLFDRGKYEQYF. For the CDR3, the DNA is TGTGCCAGCAGCCTCTTCGACAGGGGAAAGTACGAGCAGTACTTC.

The V gene is TRBV19, the J gene TRBJ2-7; 10 nucleotides line up with TRBD1. The CDR3 contains 15 residues. Per germline, CDR1 LNHDA and CDR2 SQIVND (reference sequence). Trimming removed 5 bases from V and 4 bases from J; junction bases left unmatched: 8. This chain's CDR3 is CASSPARTGGYEQYF. CDR3 DNA sequence: TGTGCCAGTAGTCCCGCCCGGACAGGGGGATACGAGCAGTACTTC. The complete variable domain, with remaining parts taken from reference TRBV19 and TRBJ2-7, reads DGGITQSPKYLFRKEGQNVTLSCEQNLNHDAMYWYRQDPGQGLRLIYYSQIVNDFQKGDIAEGYSVSREKKESFPLTVTSAQKNPTAFYLCASSPARTGGYEQYFGPGTRLTVT.

The chain couples TRBV20-1 to TRBJ2-3; D remains ambiguous. The CDR3 sequence is 11 residues long. The germline CDR1 and CDR2 sequences are DFQATT and SNEGSKA (reference sequence). Trimming removed 4 bases from V and 2 bases from J, with 4 bases in between. The CDR3 DNA follows: TGCAGTGCTACGACCACAGATACGCAGTATTTT. It specifies CSATTTDTQYF.